This TCR beta chain was captured in a study of blood T cell repertoires in COVID-19. Study-wide context: Some COVID-19 samples were acute and others convalescent; all came from the United States, Italy and Spain.

Libraries were prepared by immunoSEQ multiplex PCR; TCRdb keeps only in-frame clonotypes and omits some of them. The sample holds about 250,000 clones, about four fifths seen once. This CDR3 region has 12 residues. The V end lost 2 bases, the J end lost 5 bases, and 7 bases lay between the germline ends. Germline-derived CDR1 and CDR2 are SGHNT and YYREEE (reference sequence). This TCR came from a man older than 75 with acute or convalescent COVID-19. The chain employs TRBV5-4 and TRBJ2-5; D gene ambiguous. The specimen sequenced was peripheral blood. For the CDR3, the DNA is TGTGCCAGCAGCTTCTTCGGGGAGACCCAGTACTTC. It encodes CASSFFGETQYF.